The following is a T cell receptor (beta chain) sequence with its context. The entry originates in a study of blood T cell repertoires in COVID-19. At the level of the study: Sample material is recorded as cDNA or gDNA derived from T cells, B-cell-depleted T cells, or PBMCs.

The study assigned cohorts using participant-reported clinical history. Exposed enrollees encountered a COVID-19 case at some point within 2 weeks before study entry. Profiled with immunoSEQ multiplex PCR; TCRdb holds only in-frame clones, not every one. Among about 280,000 clones listed, around 80% were seen once. The sequencing sample was made of PBMCs or T cells enriched from blood (not recorded which). This clonotype was obtained from a man between 40 and 49 years old who had been exposed to COVID-19.

CDR3 DNA: TGTGCCAGCAGCGTAGACGGACAGGGTAAAGATACGCAGTATTTT. The encoded protein is CASSVDGQGKDTQYF. The chain combines TRBV9 with TRBJ2-3; 8 nucleotides agree with TRBD1. This CDR3 spans 15 amino acids. The V segment lost 0 bases and the J segment 5 bases; nucleotides outside the gene matches: 5. Germline CDR1 SGDLS, CDR2 YYNGEE. Complete variable domain (other parts from reference TRBV9 and TRBJ2-3): DSGVTQTPKHLITATGQRVTLRCSPRSGDLSVYWYQQSLDQGLQFLIQYYNGEERAKGNILERFSAQQFPDLHSELNLSSLELGDSALYFCASSVDGQGKDTQYFGPGTRLTVL.